The TCR beta chain under discussion was sequenced for a study of shared clonotypes between healthy human individuals. The method was immunoSEQ multiplex PCR; TCRdb's version includes in-frame clones alone and lacks a portion of them. The profile covers more than 2,000,000 clones, with approximately 93% appearing a single time and under 0.45% taken by the ten largest. CDR1 is MNHNS and CDR2 is SASEGT in the germline V gene. The CDR3 is 11 amino acids. Trimming stripped 5 bases from V and 10 bases from J, with 9 bases between. About this clone: Its antigen remains unknown.

The authors divided CD4+ cells into CD45RA+ naive and CD45RA-negative memory subsets. Study-wide results and caveats: When compared with the clonotypes that were shared by all four sorted-subset donors, the non-shared clonotypes turned out to have lower generation probabilities. Only blood samples were collected, and tissue repertoires likely differ.

Input material: naive CD4+ T cells from PBMCs. As for subset: CD45RA+ positively selected. The receptor comes from a man aged 18 to 30 in good health. Some clones in this sample may be carry-over from other donors' samples. The rearrangement uses TRBV6-1 and TRBJ2-1; D remains ambiguous. The CDR3 spells CASSSGWEQFF. CDR3 bases: TGTGCCAGCAGTTCCGGGTGGGAGCAGTTCTTC.